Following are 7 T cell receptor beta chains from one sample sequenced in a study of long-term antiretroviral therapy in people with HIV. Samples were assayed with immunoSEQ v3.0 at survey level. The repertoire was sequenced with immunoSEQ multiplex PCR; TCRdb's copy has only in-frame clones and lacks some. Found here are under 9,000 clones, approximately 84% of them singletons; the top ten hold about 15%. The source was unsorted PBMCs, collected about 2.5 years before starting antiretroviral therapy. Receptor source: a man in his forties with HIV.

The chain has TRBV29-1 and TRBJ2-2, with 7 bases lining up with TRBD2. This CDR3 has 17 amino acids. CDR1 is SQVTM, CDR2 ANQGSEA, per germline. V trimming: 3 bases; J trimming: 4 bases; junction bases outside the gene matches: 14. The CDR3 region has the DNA TGCAGCGTTGATGGCAGGGAGGGACTTTGCTTCACCGGGGAGCTGTTTTTT. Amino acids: CSVDGREGLCFTGELFF.

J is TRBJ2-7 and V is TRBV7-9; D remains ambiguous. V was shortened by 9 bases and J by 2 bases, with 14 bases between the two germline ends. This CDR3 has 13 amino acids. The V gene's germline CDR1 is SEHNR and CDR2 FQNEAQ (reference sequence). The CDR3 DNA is TGTGCCAGTGGGCCGCAGACAACCTACGAGCAGTACTTC. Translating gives CASGPQTTYEQYF.

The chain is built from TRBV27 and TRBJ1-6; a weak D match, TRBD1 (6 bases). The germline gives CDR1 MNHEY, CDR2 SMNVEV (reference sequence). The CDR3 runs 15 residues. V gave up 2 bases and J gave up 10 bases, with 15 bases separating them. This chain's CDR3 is CASSLGAGVGSPLHF. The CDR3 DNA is TGTGCCAGCAGTTTAGGGGCAGGGGTAGGATCACCCCTCCACTTT.

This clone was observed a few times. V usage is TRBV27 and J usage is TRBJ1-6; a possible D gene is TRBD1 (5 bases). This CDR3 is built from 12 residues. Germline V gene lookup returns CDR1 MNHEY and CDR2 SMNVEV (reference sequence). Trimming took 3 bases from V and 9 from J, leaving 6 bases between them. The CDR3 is CASSFGGSPLHF. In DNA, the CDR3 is TGTGCCAGCAGTTTCGGGGGTTCACCCCTCCACTTT.

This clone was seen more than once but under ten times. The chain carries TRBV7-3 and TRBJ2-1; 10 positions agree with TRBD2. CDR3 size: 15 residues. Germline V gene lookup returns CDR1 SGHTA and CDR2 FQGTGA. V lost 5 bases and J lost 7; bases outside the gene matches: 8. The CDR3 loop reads CASSRSGGVQNEQFF. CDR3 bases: TGTGCCAGCAGCCGCAGCGGGGGGGTGCAAAATGAGCAGTTCTTC.

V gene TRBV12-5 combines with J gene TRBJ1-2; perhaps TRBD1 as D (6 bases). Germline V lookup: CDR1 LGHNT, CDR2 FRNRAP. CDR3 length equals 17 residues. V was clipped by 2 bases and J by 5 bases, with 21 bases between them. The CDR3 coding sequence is TGTGCTAGTGGTTTGCCCATCGCCCCGGGGGCGGTGTATGGCTACACCTTC. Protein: CASGLPIAPGAVYGYTF. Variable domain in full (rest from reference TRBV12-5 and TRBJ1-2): DARVTQTPRHKVTEMGQEVTMRCQPILGHNTVFWYRQTMMQGLELLAYFRNRAPLDDSGMPKDRFSAEMPDATLATLKIQPSEPRDSAVYFCASGLPIAPGAVYGYTFGSGTRLTVV.

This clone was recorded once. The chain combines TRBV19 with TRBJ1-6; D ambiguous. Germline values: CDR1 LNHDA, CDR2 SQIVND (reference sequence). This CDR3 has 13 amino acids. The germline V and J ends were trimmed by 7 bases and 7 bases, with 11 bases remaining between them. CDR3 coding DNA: TGTGCCAGTACTGCGGACTGGAATTCACCCCTCCACTTT. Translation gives CASTADWNSPLHF.